The source of this T cell receptor beta chain is a study of CXCR3-negative and CXCR3-positive naive CD8 T cells. Study-level information: About 140 million TRB reads were obtained in total, which works out to about 1.5 +/- 0.3 million per library. Findings and limits, study-wide: Naive subsets had comparable surface CD5; TCR strength was inferred from TRB CDR3 properties. Diversity ran similarly high across both naive subsets but far lower in memory CD8+ cells. The TRB CDR3s that CXCR3-positive naive cells carried were more hydrophobic than those of CXCR3-negative naive cells.

Per germline, CDR1 MDHEN and CDR2 SYDVKM. There are 17 residues in the CDR3. UMI labels and 5' RACE were used to prepare the TRB cDNA libraries. TCRdb reprocessed the 5' RACE reads; each CDR3 protein has one entry and no DNA is given. The sample has about 89,000 distinct CDR3 sequences, and its top ten clones hold approximately 0.5%. As to this clonotype: Its specificity is not known.

J is TRBJ2-1 and V is TRBV28; the TRBD1 assignment by TCRdb is unverifiable without DNA. The TCR originated in a human donor in good health. Some clones in this sample may be carry-over from other donors' samples. The source material was naive CXCR3+ CD8+ T cells from blood. Subset denoted: CD45RO-CCR7+CD27+CD95- naive CD8+ T cells expressing CXCR3 (TNR3+). CDR3 sequence: CASSRRGIGPEDNEQFF.